This T cell receptor (beta chain) was sequenced in a study of type 1 regulatory T cells. About the study: This in vitro CD4 product, T-allo10, is enriched for Tr1 cells and alloantigen-specific.

By sample share, this clonotype is medium-sized (0.01 to 0.1%). Using its own MiXCR run on the reads, TCRdb lists one record per CDR3 protein. The repertoire consists of about 18,000 distinct CDR3 sequences, with about 9.4% occurring once and the leading ten covering approximately 2.8%. Germline loops: CDR1 DFQATT, CDR2 SNEGSKA (reference sequence). The V end was cut by 6 bases, the J end by 8 bases, with 20 bases between. The CDR3 length is 14 residues. The chain joins TRBV20-1 to TRBJ2-4; D might be TRBD1 (5 bases). The sequence was collected from a human donor in good health. Sequenced sample: CD4+ T cells, either the whole sample or a sorted fraction (not recorded which). CDR3 residues: CSAEDDSSSDIQYF. CDR3 coding DNA: TGCAGTGCGGAAGATGACAGCTCATCGGACATTCAGTACTTC.